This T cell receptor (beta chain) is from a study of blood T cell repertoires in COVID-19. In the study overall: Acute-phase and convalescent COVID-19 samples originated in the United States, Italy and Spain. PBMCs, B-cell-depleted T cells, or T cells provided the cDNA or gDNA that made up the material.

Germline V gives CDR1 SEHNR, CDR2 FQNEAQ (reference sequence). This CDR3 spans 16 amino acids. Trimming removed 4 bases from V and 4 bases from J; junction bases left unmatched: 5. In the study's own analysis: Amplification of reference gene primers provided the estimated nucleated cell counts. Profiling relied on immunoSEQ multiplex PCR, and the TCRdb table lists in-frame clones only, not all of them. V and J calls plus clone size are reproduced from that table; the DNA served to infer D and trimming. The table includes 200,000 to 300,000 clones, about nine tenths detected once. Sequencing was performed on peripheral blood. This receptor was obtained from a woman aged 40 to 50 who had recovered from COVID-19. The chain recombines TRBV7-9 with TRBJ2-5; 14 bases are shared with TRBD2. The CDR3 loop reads CASSSGTSGGGETQYF. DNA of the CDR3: TGTGCCAGCAGCTCCGGGACTAGCGGGGGTGGAGAGACCCAGTACTTC.